The 18 T cell receptor beta chains below come from one sample, sequenced in a study of blood T cell repertoires in COVID-19. Sequenced by immunoSEQ multiplex PCR; TCRdb stores in-frame clones only, minus some. The sample has roughly 700,000 clones, around 90% seen once. The sequenced sample was peripheral blood. The receptors were sampled from a woman aged 18-30 years with acute or convalescent COVID-19.

This chain links TRBV2 with TRBJ2-3; D is undetermined. The CDR3 spans 15 residues. CDR1 SNHLY and CDR2 FYNNEI come from the germline V gene. V was clipped by 4 bases and J by 0 bases, with 11 bases between them. The CDR3: CASSGLRVSTDTQYF. The CDR3 DNA is TGTGCCAGCAGTGGACTTCGGGTTAGCACAGATACGCAGTATTTT.

Points on this clone: This CDR3 is also generated by other DNA sequences in the sample. The chain is built from TRBV5-1 and TRBJ1-1, with D uncertain. V was shortened by 4 bases and J by 1 base, with 8 bases between the two germline ends. Germline values: CDR1 SGHRS, CDR2 YFSETQ. The length of the CDR3 is 13 residues. CDR3 nucleotides: TGCGCCAGCAGCCTAACTACGAACACTGAAGCTTTCTTT. Translated, it gives CASSLTTNTEAFF.

A few counts support this clone. The chain links TRBV28 to TRBJ2-7, with 7 bases that match TRBD2. V shed 9 bases, J shed 3 bases, and the junction held 11 bases outside the gene matches. Germline lookup yields CDR1 MDHEN and CDR2 SYDVKM. The CDR3 extends over 14 amino acids. The CDR3 DNA is TGTGCCAGTTTGGGGGAGGGGCCGATCTACGAGCAGTACTTC. Residues: CASLGEGPIYEQYF.

V and J are TRBV4-3 and TRBJ1-2; D possibly corresponds to TRBD1 (5 bases). V was pared by 0 bases and J by 3 bases, with 8 bases between. The CDR3 is 14 amino acids. Germline CDR1 and CDR2: LGHNA and YSLEER. DNA of the CDR3: TGCGCCAGCAGCCAAGACGACAGAGACTATGGCTACACCTTC. This codes for CASSQDDRDYGYTF.

V gene TRBV7-3 combines with J gene TRBJ1-2; TRBD1 matches at 7 bases. Trimming at V came to 6 bases and at J to 10 bases, leaving 14 bases not matched to a gene. This CDR3 comprises 14 residues. Germline CDR1 is SGHTA and CDR2 is FQGTGA. The CDR3 loop reads CASRFSGQEGDYTF. The CDR3 DNA sequence: TGTGCCAGCAGGTTTAGTGGACAGGAAGGTGACTACACCTTC.

The CDR3 DNA is TGTGCCAGCAGCCAAGATTTACCGGGTCCCGCCAATGAGCAGTTCTTC. This gives the protein CASSQDLPGPANEQFF. The chain uses TRBV4-2 and TRBJ2-1, with no clear D. Between the trimmed V and J ends, which lost 0 bases and 6 bases, there was a span of 15 bases. This CDR3 spans 16 amino acids. CDR1 is LGHNA and CDR2 is YNFKEQ in the germline V gene.

The chain employs TRBV10-1 and TRBJ1-5; 8 bases map to TRBD1. The CDR3 length is 16 residues. The junction had 8 bases not matched to a gene; V was cut back by 5 bases and J by 2 bases. The V gene's germline CDR1 is WNHNN and CDR2 SYGVQD (reference sequence). The CDR3 sequence is CASSWEDREGNQPQHF. The CDR3 DNA reads as TGCGCCAGCAGTTGGGAGGACAGGGAAGGCAATCAGCCCCAGCATTTT.

This chain links TRBV7-2 with TRBJ2-7, with D hard to call. V was trimmed by 1 base and J by 2 bases, leaving 9 bases between them. This CDR3 is 14 amino acids long. CDR1 and CDR2 from the germline V gene are SGHTA and FQGNSA. CDR3 loop: CASSLDGQAYEQYF. In DNA, the CDR3 is TGTGCCAGCAGCTTAGATGGGCAGGCCTACGAGCAGTACTTC.

A remark on this clone: Other DNA sequences in this specimen translate into the identical CDR3. The V gene is TRBV5-1, the J gene TRBJ1-5; D perhaps matches TRBD1 (6 bases). This CDR3 contains 15 residues. Germline lookup yields CDR1 SGHRS and CDR2 YFSETQ. The V gene lost 0 bases and the J gene lost 4 bases, with 11 bases spanning the gap. The CDR3 region is CASSLEGQGNQPQHF. CDR3 DNA sequence: TGCGCCAGCAGCTTGGAGGGGCAGGGGAATCAGCCCCAGCATTTT.

V is TRBV6-1 and J is TRBJ2-1; possibly TRBD2 for D (6 bases). This CDR3 contains 14 residues. Trimming stripped 2 bases from V and 7 bases from J, with 12 bases between. From germline, CDR1 is MNHNS and CDR2 SASEGT. The CDR3 protein is CASSEWRGDNEQFF. Written as DNA, the CDR3 is TGTGCCAGCAGTGAATGGAGGGGCGATAATGAGCAGTTCTTC.

This clone was seen only a few times. The chain recombines TRBV5-6 with TRBJ1-2; no clear D. The CDR3 is 13 residues long. Germline V CDR1 and CDR2: SGHDT, YYEEEE. V lost 4 bases and J lost 9, with 16 bases in between. The CDR3 here is CASSPRVESRYTF. CDR3 sequence (DNA): TGTGCCAGCAGCCCTCGGGTTGAATCGCGCTACACCTTC.

The genes are TRBV28 and TRBJ2-2; 8 bases are a match to TRBD1. The CDR3 consists of 14 residues. CDR1 and CDR2 from the germline V gene are MDHEN and SYDVKM. The V and J ends lost 8 bases and 4 bases, in that order; junction bases with no gene match: 6. In DNA, the CDR3 is TGTGCCAGCCTTACAACAGGGGGCACCGGGGAGCTGTTTTTT. Its protein product is CASLTTGGTGELFF.

The chain recombines TRBV5-8 with TRBJ1-2, with D possibly being TRBD1 (6 bases). CDR1 and CDR2 from the germline V gene are SGHTS and YDEGEE. Deletions cut 4 bases from V and 4 bases from J, with 14 bases between. This CDR3 comprises 14 residues. Here the CDR3 DNA reads TGTGCCAGCAGCGCCGGACAGAATTTCTATGGCTACACCTTC. Translation gives CASSAGQNFYGYTF. The full variable domain, in which reference TRBV5-8 and TRBJ1-2 provide the parts outside the CDR3, is EAGVTQSPTHLIKTRGQQATLRCSPISGHTSVYWYQQALGLGLQFLLWYDEGEERNRGNFPPRFSGRQFPNYSSELNVNALELEDSALYLCASSAGQNFYGYTFGSGTRLTVV.

The chain has TRBV9 and TRBJ2-5; D is uncertain. This CDR3 is 13 amino acids long. CDR1 and CDR2 (germline): SGDLS, YYNGEE. V gave up 4 bases and J gave up 2 bases, with 9 bases separating them. CDR3 sequence (DNA): TGTGCCAGCAGCCTGCACTTACAAGAGACCCAGTACTTC. Translation gives CASSLHLQETQYF. Variable domain in full (rest from reference TRBV9 and TRBJ2-5): DSGVTQTPKHLITATGQRVTLRCSPRSGDLSVYWYQQSLDQGLQFLIQYYNGEERAKGNILERFSAQQFPDLHSELNLSSLELGDSALYFCASSLHLQETQYFGPGTRLLVL.

This clone is a singleton in its sample. The V call is TRBV10-1, the J call TRBJ1-4, with D perhaps matching TRBD1 (6 bases). Germline V gene data show CDR1 as WNHNN and CDR2 as SYGVQD (reference sequence). The CDR3 contains 14 residues. Trimming took 6 bases from V and 7 from J, leaving 15 bases between them. DNA for the CDR3: TGCGCCAGCAGATCAGGAGTCAGGGGTGAAAAACTGTTTTTT. Encoded protein: CASRSGVRGEKLFF.

The rearrangement uses TRBV6-5 and TRBJ2-3; maybe TRBD1 (5 bases). The germline CDR1 and CDR2 sequences are MNHEY and SVGAGI. V was clipped by 0 bases and J by 6 bases, with 13 bases between them. There are 15 residues in the CDR3. CDR3 region: CASSYSTQGADTQYF. CDR3 DNA: TGTGCCAGCAGTTACTCGACCCAGGGTGCGGATACGCAGTATTTT.

The V call is TRBV5-6, the J call TRBJ2-7; 10 bases map to TRBD1. Germline V gene data show CDR1 as SGHDT and CDR2 as YYEEEE. Trimming at V came to 0 bases and at J to 6 bases, leaving 9 bases not matched to a gene. The CDR3 totals 16 residues. CDR3 sequence (DNA): TGTGCCAGCAGCTTGGCTATTCCCGGGACAGGGGCCGAGCAGTACTTC. Translation gives CASSLAIPGTGAEQYF.

This chain uses TRBV27 with TRBJ1-1, with 8 bases aligning to TRBD1. V lost 6 bases, J lost 8 bases, and 5 bases stayed unmatched. Germline values: CDR1 MNHEY, CDR2 SMNVEV (reference sequence). This CDR3 has 12 amino acids. CDR3 region: CASSRRTGEAFF. The CDR3 DNA is TGTGCCAGCAGCCGGCGGACAGGGGAAGCTTTCTTT.